The T cell receptor beta chain under discussion was sequenced for a study of T cells in Graves' hyperthyroidism and ophthalmopathy. With regard to this clonotype: One end of the junction is discordant with germline, which a read error may explain.

RNA transcripts yielded amplified TCR beta CDR3 regions. Researchers ran a first-round RT-PCR on the TCR CDR3 using the HTBI primer set. Via MiXCR, TCRdb re-called the multiplex PCR reads, giving one row per CDR3 protein. The sample holds around 500,000 distinct CDR3 sequences; less than 15% are singletons and the top ten take more than 11%. The CDR3 consists of 16 residues. Per the germline V gene, CDR1 is MDHEN and CDR2 is SYDVKM. The chain uses TRBV28 and TRBJ2-5; perhaps TRBD2 as D (5 bases). The sequenced material came from blood. This TCR was sampled from a woman aged 40-49 years with Graves' hyperthyroidism. CDR3 nucleotides: TGTGCCAACAGTTTCCAGTGGGGAGTTGCCCAAGAGACCCAGTACTTC. Protein sequence: CANSFQWGVAQETQYF.